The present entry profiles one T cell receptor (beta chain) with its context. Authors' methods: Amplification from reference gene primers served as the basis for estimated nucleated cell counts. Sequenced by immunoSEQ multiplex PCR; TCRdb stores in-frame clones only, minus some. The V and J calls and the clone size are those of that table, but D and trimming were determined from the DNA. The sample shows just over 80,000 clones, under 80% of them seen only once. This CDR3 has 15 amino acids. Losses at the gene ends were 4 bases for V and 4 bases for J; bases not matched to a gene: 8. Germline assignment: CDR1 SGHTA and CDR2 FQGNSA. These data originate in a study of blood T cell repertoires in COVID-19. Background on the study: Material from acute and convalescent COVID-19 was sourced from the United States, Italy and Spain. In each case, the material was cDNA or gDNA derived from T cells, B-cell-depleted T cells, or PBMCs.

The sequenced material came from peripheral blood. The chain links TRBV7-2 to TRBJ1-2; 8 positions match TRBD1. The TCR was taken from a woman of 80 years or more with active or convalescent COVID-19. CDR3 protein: CASSSYRGEGYGYTF. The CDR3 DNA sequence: TGTGCCAGCAGCTCCTACAGGGGGGAAGGCTATGGCTACACCTTC.